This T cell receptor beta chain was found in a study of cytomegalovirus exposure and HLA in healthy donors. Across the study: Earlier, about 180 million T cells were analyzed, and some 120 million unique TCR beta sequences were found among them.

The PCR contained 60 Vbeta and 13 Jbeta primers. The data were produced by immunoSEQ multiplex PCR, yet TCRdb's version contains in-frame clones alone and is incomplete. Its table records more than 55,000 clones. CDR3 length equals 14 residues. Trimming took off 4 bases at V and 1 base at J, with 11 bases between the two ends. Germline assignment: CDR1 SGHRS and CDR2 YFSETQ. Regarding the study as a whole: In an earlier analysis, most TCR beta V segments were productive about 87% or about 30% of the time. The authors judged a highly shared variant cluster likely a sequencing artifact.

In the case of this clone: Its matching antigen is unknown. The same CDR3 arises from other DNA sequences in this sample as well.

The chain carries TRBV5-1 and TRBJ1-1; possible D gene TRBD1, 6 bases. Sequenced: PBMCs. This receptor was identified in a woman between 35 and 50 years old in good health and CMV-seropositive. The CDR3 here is CASSNGQPNTEAFF. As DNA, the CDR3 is TGCGCCAGCAGCAACGGACAGCCGAACACTGAAGCTTTCTTT.